Here is one T cell receptor beta chain with its context. As yet, its antigen is unknown. The data are from a study of neoadjuvant nivolumab and ipilimumab in lung cancer. The overall study: Patients got nivolumab 3 mg/kg on days 1, 15 and 29; combination added ipilimumab 1 mg/kg day 1.

The V gene end was trimmed by 5 bases and the J gene end by 4 bases; junction bases not matched to a gene: 12. Germline CDR1 and CDR2: SGHTA and FQGNSA. The CDR3 spans 17 residues. Regarding the study as a whole: From pretherapy to surgery, tumor richness and clonality rose with dual therapy. Compared with tumor-adjacent uninvolved lung, resected tumors showed greater richness and clonality.

Repertoires were generated with immunoSEQ multiplex PCR, while TCRdb's copy carries only in-frame clones and drops some. The data show tens of thousands of clones, roughly 90% seen once. The material was blood, obtained before neoadjuvant nivolumab, alone or with ipilimumab. This rearrangement joins TRBV7-2 to TRBJ2-3; TRBD2 matches 10 bases. The clonotype originates from an adult with non-small cell lung cancer. Some clones in this sample may be carry-over from other donors' samples. CDR3 DNA sequence: TGTGCCAGCAGCCTATCTAGCGGGAGAGGTGCGTCAGATACGCAGTATTTT. It encodes CASSLSSGRGASDTQYF.